These 5 T cell receptor beta chains came from one sample sequenced in a study of naive and memory T cell subsets. The beta constant-region primer was an equimolar mix of two oligonucleotides covering TRBC1 and TRBC2. Nested alpha and beta constant-region primers with the SP2 primer drove four PCR rounds on ligated cDNA. MiXCR, applied by TCRdb to the UMI-ligation and nested PCR reads, yields one record per CDR3 protein. The repertoire consists of 120,000 to 150,000 distinct CDR3 sequences, with approximately 22% occurring once and the leading ten covering roughly 0.1%. These TCRs' antigens remain unknown. Overall study results and limits: Naive repertoires, especially CD8, held a few larger clonotypes, possibly memory cells re-expressing CD45RA.

Sequenced: naive CD4+ T cells from blood. These receptors were obtained from a human donor in good health.

V and J are TRBV28 and TRBJ1-1; D is ambiguous. V was trimmed by 7 bases and J by 3 bases, leaving 15 bases between them. The germline V gene has CDR1 MDHEN and CDR2 SYDVKM. The CDR3 runs 14 residues. The CDR3 DNA reads TGTGCCAGCACCGTGTATACTTCTCACACTGAAGCTTTCTTT. Its translation: CASTVYTSHTEAFF.

The chain joins TRBV28 to TRBJ2-5; 8 nucleotides line up with TRBD2. V shed 7 bases and J 5 bases; nucleotides not matched to a gene: 12. CDR1 is MDHEN, CDR2 SYDVKM, per germline. The CDR3 extends over 15 amino acids. The DNA for the CDR3 is TGTGCCAGCATCAGCGGGAGAGCCTCCAGGGAGACCCAGTACTTC. Amino acid sequence: CASISGRASRETQYF.

The chain employs TRBV29-1 and TRBJ1-5, with 9 bases matching TRBD1. The J segment lost 7 bases and the V segment lost 6 bases, leaving 22 bases of the junction unmatched. CDR1 is SQVTM and CDR2 is ANQGSEA in the germline V gene. There are 18 residues in the CDR3. In DNA, the CDR3 is TGCAGCGTGAGGATTTCGATTCCGATAGACAGGGGGTACCAGCCCCAGCATTTT. Translated, it gives CSVRISIPIDRGYQPQHF.

In this sample, this clonotype turned up many times. The chain recombines TRBV28 with TRBJ2-1, with 7 bases lining up with TRBD1. The CDR3 length is 16 residues. With 6 bases clipped from V and 3 bases from J, the junction kept 11 bases outside the gene matches. CDR1 is MDHEN and CDR2 is SYDVKM in the germline V gene. The CDR3 DNA is TGTGCCAGCAGAGGGGACAGCGTTCCCAACTACAATGAGCAGTTCTTC. This codes for CASRGDSVPNYNEQFF.

This clonotype was recorded a few times. The chain carries TRBV6-2 or TRBV6-3 and TRBJ1-2; D remains ambiguous. Germline CDR1 reads MNHEY; CDR2 reads SVGEGT. The CDR3 has 12 residues. The V end lost 6 bases, the J end lost 4 bases, and 9 bases lay between the germline ends. CDR3 residues: CASSLELYGYTF. The CDR3 DNA follows: TGTGCCAGCAGCCTGGAACTCTATGGCTACACCTTC.